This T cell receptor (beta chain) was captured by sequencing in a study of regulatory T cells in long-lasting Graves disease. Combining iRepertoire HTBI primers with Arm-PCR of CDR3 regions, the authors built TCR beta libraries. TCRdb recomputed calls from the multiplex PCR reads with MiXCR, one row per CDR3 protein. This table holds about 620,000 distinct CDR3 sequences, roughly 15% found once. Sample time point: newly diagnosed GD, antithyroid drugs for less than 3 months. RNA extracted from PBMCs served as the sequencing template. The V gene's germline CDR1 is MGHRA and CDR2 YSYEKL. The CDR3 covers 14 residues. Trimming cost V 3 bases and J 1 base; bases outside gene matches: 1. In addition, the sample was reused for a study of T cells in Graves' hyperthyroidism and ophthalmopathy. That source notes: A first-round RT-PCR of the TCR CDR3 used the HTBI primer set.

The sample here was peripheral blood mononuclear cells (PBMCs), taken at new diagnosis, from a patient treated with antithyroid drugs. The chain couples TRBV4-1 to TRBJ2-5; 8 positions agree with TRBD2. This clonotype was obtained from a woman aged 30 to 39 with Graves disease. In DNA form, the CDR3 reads TGCGCCAGCAGCCATCTAGCGGGCCAAGAGACCCAGTACTTC. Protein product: CASSHLAGQETQYF.